The 22 T cell receptor beta chains listed next were all sequenced from one sample in a study of response to subunit inactivated influenza vaccine. MiXCR was run by TCRdb on the RT-PCR reads, yielding one entry per CDR3 protein. Of under 800,000 distinct CDR3 sequences detected, approximately 15% appear once; the ten largest clones hold roughly 6.4%. The sequenced sample was PBMCs from blood, obtained roughly 15 days before vaccination. These receptors all stem from a man aged 45 to 65 who received an inactivated influenza vaccine.

CDR3: CASSFGGGRTDTQYF. The CDR3 nucleotides are TGTGCCAGCAGTTTCGGCGGGGGGCGGACAGATACGCAGTATTTT. This chain connects TRBV27 to TRBJ2-3; 8 bases line up with TRBD2. V trimming: 3 bases; J trimming: 3 bases; junction bases outside the gene matches: 5. This CDR3 is 15 amino acids long. From germline, CDR1 is MNHEY and CDR2 SMNVEV (reference sequence).

This clonotype has a count of ten or more. The CDR3 DNA reads as TGCGCCAGCAGCTTAACTAGCGGGAGGGACAATGAGCAGTTCTTC. Translated: CASSLTSGRDNEQFF. The V gene is TRBV5-1, the J gene TRBJ2-1; 13 nucleotides line up with TRBD2. Germline CDR1 reads SGHRS; CDR2 reads YFSETQ. With 2 bases clipped from V and 5 bases from J, the junction kept 1 base outside the gene matches. CDR3 length: 15 amino acids.

This clonotype came up a few times. The V and J genes are TRBV12-3 or TRBV12-4 and TRBJ2-7; perhaps TRBD1 as D (5 bases). The CDR3 runs 13 residues. V lost 6 bases to trimming and J lost 3 bases, with 12 bases between them. The chain's CDR3 is CASSILRGYEQYF. The DNA of the CDR3 is TGTGCCAGCAGCATTTTAAGGGGCTACGAGCAGTACTTC.

The V call is TRBV6-2 or TRBV6-3, the J call TRBJ1-5, with unresolved D. Germline V gene data show CDR1 as MNHEY and CDR2 as SVGEGT. V was shortened by 7 bases and J by 7 bases, with 17 bases between the two germline ends. The CDR3 sequence is 14 residues long. This CDR3 is CASTPEVKYQPQHF. The CDR3 DNA reads TGTGCCAGCACCCCAGAGGTGAAGTACCAGCCCCAGCATTTT.

This clonotype showed up just a few times. This chain connects TRBV12-5 to TRBJ1-1, with D perhaps TRBD1 (5 bases). Looked up from germline, CDR1 is LGHNT and CDR2 is FRNRAP. The V gene lost 0 bases and the J gene lost 0 bases, with 14 bases spanning the gap. CDR3 size: 17 residues. The chain's CDR3 is CASGLVGPGRMNTEAFF. The CDR3 DNA sequence: TGTGCTAGTGGTTTGGTAGGCCCGGGACGGATGAACACTGAAGCTTTCTTT.

This clonotype has ten or more counts. This chain uses TRBV6-2 or TRBV6-3 with TRBJ1-5; D remains unclear. Germline V gene data show CDR1 as MNHEY and CDR2 as SVGEGT. V shed 5 bases and J shed 1 base, with 15 bases lying between them. CDR3 size: 16 residues. Written as DNA, the CDR3 is TGTGCCAGCAGTCCCCCCCGGACTTTGAGCAATCAGCCCCAGCATTTT. Its protein is CASSPPRTLSNQPQHF.

The sample holds many counts of this clonotype. The chain combines TRBV5-1 with TRBJ1-1; D is uncertain. V lost 5 bases and J lost 2, with 10 bases in between. Germline CDR1 and CDR2: SGHRS and YFSETQ. The CDR3 is made up of 13 amino acids. The CDR3 here is CASRDNPNTEAFF. The CDR3 region has the DNA TGCGCCAGCAGAGATAATCCCAACACTGAAGCTTTCTTT.

The CDR3 loop reads CASSTGGGGSYNEQFF. The CDR3 bases are TGTGCCAGCAGTACAGGCGGGGGGGGCTCCTACAATGAGCAGTTCTTC. The rearrangement uses TRBV12-3 or TRBV12-4 and TRBJ2-1, with TRBD2 matching 9 bases. Unmatched junction bases numbered 5, after V lost 5 bases and J lost 0 bases. The CDR3 is 16 amino acids.

J is TRBJ2-1 and V is TRBV6-5, with D unresolved. The CDR3 totals 14 residues. Germline CDR1 MNHEY, CDR2 SVGAGI. Trimming pared 0 bases from V and 4 bases from J, leaving 7 bases between. The CDR3 DNA follows: TGTGCCAGCAGTTACTCTACTCTATACAATGAGCAGTTCTTC. Residues: CASSYSTLYNEQFF.

This clonotype was counted ten times or more. The chain carries TRBV12-3 or TRBV12-4 and TRBJ2-5; TRBD1 aligns across 7 bases. This CDR3 spans 15 amino acids. V dropped 1 base and J dropped 2; count of bases not matched to a gene: 4. The CDR3 coding sequence is TGTGCCAGCAGTTTAGATGGGACAGATCAAGAGACCCAGTACTTC. It encodes CASSLDGTDQETQYF.

The chain has TRBV20-1 and TRBJ1-1, with a possible D match to TRBD1 (6 bases). Trimming cost V 6 bases and J 0 bases, with 17 bases left between them. The V gene's germline CDR1 is DFQATT and CDR2 SNEGSKA (reference sequence). The CDR3 loop spans 15 amino acids. The CDR3, as DNA: TGCAGTGCGGAGCCGGGACAACTTATGAACACTGAAGCTTTCTTT. This translates into CSAEPGQLMNTEAFF.

This clonotype was detected a few times. The CDR3 region is CASRSTGLDTGELFF. CDR3 sequence (DNA): TGTGCCAGCAGATCAACAGGGCTGGACACCGGGGAGCTGTTTTTT. This sequence joins TRBV28 and TRBJ2-2, with D possibly matching TRBD1 (6 bases). The CDR3 length is 15 residues. The germline V gene has CDR1 MDHEN and CDR2 SYDVKM. V was clipped by 6 bases and J by 3 bases, with 14 bases between them.

The sample holds a few counts of this clonotype. This chain connects TRBV13 to TRBJ1-6; 8 bases align to TRBD1. The CDR3 sequence is 15 residues long. J gave up 6 bases and V 5 bases, and 6 bases lay outside the gene matches. CDR1 is PRHDT, CDR2 FYEKMQ, per germline (reference sequence). In nucleotides, the CDR3 is TGTGCCAGCAGCCTGGGGACAGGAATTAATTCACCCCTCCACTTT. It is translated as CASSLGTGINSPLHF.

The chain recombines TRBV9 with TRBJ1-2, with no clear D. The CDR3 sequence is 13 residues long. Looked up from germline, CDR1 is SGDLS and CDR2 is YYNGEE. The V gene lost 0 bases and the J gene lost 4 bases, with 7 bases spanning the gap. This CDR3 reads CASSVALGYGYTF. The CDR3 DNA sequence: TGTGCCAGCAGCGTAGCTTTGGGCTATGGCTACACCTTC.

This clonotype has just a few counts. The J gene is TRBJ1-1, the V gene TRBV30; D uncertain. The CDR3 has 13 residues. CDR1 and CDR2 from the germline V gene are GTSNPN and SVGIG (reference sequence). Trimming stripped 4 bases from V and 7 bases from J, with 16 bases between. CDR3 in amino acids: CAWTTWQEGEAFF. The DNA for the CDR3 is TGTGCCTGGACCACATGGCAAGAAGGTGAAGCTTTCTTT.

The chain is built from TRBV28 and TRBJ1-5; possibly TRBD1 for D (6 bases). From germline, CDR1 is MDHEN and CDR2 SYDVKM. V was clipped by 5 bases and J by 7 bases, with 18 bases between them. The CDR3 contains 15 residues. CDR3 loop: CASSPSRATGQPQHF. CDR3 DNA sequence: TGTGCCAGCAGTCCTAGCCGGGCAACAGGGCAGCCCCAGCATTTT.

This clonotype was observed many times. The J gene is TRBJ1-3, the V gene TRBV19; TRBD1 might be the D (5 bases). This CDR3 has 15 amino acids. V lost 5 bases to trimming and J lost 2 bases, with 13 bases between them. CDR1 and CDR2 (germline): LNHDA, SQIVND (reference sequence). The CDR3 bases are TGTGCCAGTAGTGTCTCCGGGACGGCTGGAAACACCATATATTTT. It yields the protein CASSVSGTAGNTIYF.

The chain carries TRBV12-3 or TRBV12-4 and TRBJ1-1; D remains ambiguous. The CDR3 length is 14 residues. Trimming removed 5 bases from V and 0 bases from J, with 10 bases in between. The CDR3 DNA sequence: TGTGCCAGCAGTCCACAAGTTATGAACACTGAAGCTTTCTTT. Translating gives CASSPQVMNTEAFF.

V and J are TRBV10-3 and TRBJ2-7; D ambiguous. Trimming cost V 5 bases and J 3 bases, with 14 bases left between them. CDR3 size: 14 residues. Germline assignment: CDR1 ENHRY and CDR2 SYGVKD. In nucleotides, the CDR3 is TGTGCCATCAGTTCGGACGGAGAATACTACGAGCAGTACTTC. It yields the protein CAISSDGEYYEQYF.

The chain recombines TRBV12-3 or TRBV12-4 with TRBJ2-5; D not certain. The V and J ends lost 8 bases and 5 bases respectively, with 18 bases between them. CDR3 length: 14 amino acids. The CDR3 sequence is CASGPTLPKETQYF. The DNA for the CDR3 is TGTGCCAGCGGGCCGACCCTTCCTAAGGAGACCCAGTACTTC.

The chain recombines TRBV14 with TRBJ2-7; D gene unclear. The CDR3 covers 16 residues. V lost 2 bases and J lost 3, with 17 bases in between. Looked up from germline, CDR1 is SGHDN and CDR2 is FVKESK. DNA for the CDR3: TGTGCCAGCAGCCAAAATCTGAGGACGGAGCACTACGAGCAGTACTTC. As protein: CASSQNLRTEHYEQYF.

This clonotype has a count of ten or more. The chain is built from TRBV28 and TRBJ2-2, with D maybe TRBD1 (6 bases). Trimming took off 6 bases at V and 2 bases at J, with 22 bases between the two ends. In germline, CDR1 is MDHEN, CDR2 SYDVKM. The CDR3 totals 18 residues. Written as DNA, the CDR3 is TGTGCCAGCAGCCGGAGTGGGATGGGGGCGACCAACACCGGGGAGCTGTTTTTT. Translating gives CASSRSGMGATNTGELFF. The full variable domain, with the rest looked up from reference TRBV28 and TRBJ2-2, is DVKVTQSSRYLVKRTGEKVFLECVQDMDHENMFWYRQDPGLGLRLIYFSYDVKMKEKGDIPEGYSVSREKKERFSLILESASTNQTSMYLCASSRSGMGATNTGELFFGEGSRLTVL.